The clone carrying this T cell receptor (beta chain) was detected many times. Its target is unknown. Germline V CDR1 and CDR2: MNHEY, SMNVEV (reference sequence). The V and J ends lost 3 bases and 7 bases respectively, with 13 bases between them. The CDR3 contains 14 residues. The sample is drawn from a study of T cells in Graves' hyperthyroidism and ophthalmopathy. Study results and limitations: Most expanded thyroid clonotypes above 0.001 recurred in blood.

Amplified TCR beta CDR3 regions came from RNA transcripts. The TCR CDR3 was amplified in a first-round RT-PCR using the HTBI primer set. TCRdb reanalysed the multiplex PCR reads using MiXCR and keeps one entry per CDR3 protein. The table lists hundreds of thousands of distinct CDR3 sequences, around 19% of them singletons. The chain carries TRBV27 and TRBJ2-4, with D hard to call. Sequencing input: blood. This clonotype originated in a woman aged 45-65 years with Graves' hyperthyroidism that later progressed to Graves' ophthalmopathy. The CDR3 loop reads CASSLSEHRNIQYF. In DNA form, the CDR3 reads TGTGCCAGCAGTTTGTCAGAACACCGGAACATTCAGTACTTC.